Listed here are 25 T cell receptor beta chains from one sample, sequenced in a study of cytomegalovirus exposure and HLA in healthy donors (TCRdb year 2017). The protocol used for the library was the immunoSEQ multiplex PCR assay. As stored in TCRdb, this immuneACCESS dataset retains in-frame rearrangements with V and J assigned. A fraction of the clones does not appear; measured against another copy, unresolved V genes explain less than half of the discrepancy, and the remainder lacks a known reason. The sample table holds about 240,000 clones, of which about 87% were seen once. Roughly 2.5% of the sample comes from the top ten. The sequenced sample consisted of PBMCs. These receptor sequences come from a man younger than 35 in good health and CMV-seronegative.

The chain employs TRBV7-8 and TRBJ1-5; 9 bases agree with TRBD1. Trimming cost V 3 bases and J 5 bases; bases outside gene matches: 2. The CDR3 is 14 residues long. Per the germline V gene, CDR1 is SGHVS and CDR2 is FQNEAQ. CDR3 DNA: TGTGCCAGCAGCTTCGACAGGGGGGATCAGCCCCAGCATTTT. Translating it yields CASSFDRGDQPQHF.

The chain recombines TRBV6-1 with TRBJ1-3; the D is unclear. V was trimmed by 0 bases and J by 3 bases, leaving 9 bases between them. This CDR3 region has 15 residues. Germline V gives CDR1 MNHNS, CDR2 SASEGT. CDR3 loop: CASSEAGVGGNTIYF. The CDR3 DNA reads TGTGCCAGCAGTGAAGCAGGAGTAGGTGGAAACACCATATATTTT.

The V gene is TRBV5-1, the J gene TRBJ2-6, with D tentatively TRBD2 (5 bases). Germline V lookup: CDR1 SGHRS, CDR2 YFSETQ. V dropped 4 bases and J dropped 0 bases, with 17 bases sitting between them. This CDR3 spans 18 amino acids. CDR3 sequence: CASSINWSRGSGANVLTF. The DNA for the CDR3 is TGCGCCAGCAGCATCAATTGGTCACGGGGCTCTGGGGCCAACGTCCTGACTTTC.

V usage is TRBV4-3 and J usage is TRBJ1-2, with TRBD1 matching 7 bases. The V segment lost 2 bases and the J segment 7 bases; nucleotides outside the gene matches: 13. CDR1 is LGHNA, CDR2 YSLEER, per germline. The CDR3 sequence is 16 residues long. This chain's CDR3 is CASSQHRTEGARGYTF. The CDR3 DNA is TGCGCCAGCAGCCAACATCGGACTGAGGGGGCGCGTGGCTACACCTTC.

The chain links TRBV2 to TRBJ2-1; TRBD2 aligns across 14 bases. CDR1 and CDR2 (germline): SNHLY, FYNNEI. Trimming at V came to 6 bases and at J to 12 bases, leaving 10 bases not matched to a gene. The CDR3 spans 15 residues. The CDR3 coding sequence is TGTGCCAGCAGGCTCGGGACTAGCGGGGGTCCACGGCAGTTCTTC. Translated, it gives CASRLGTSGGPRQFF.

J is TRBJ1-6 and V is TRBV5-4; 7 bases agree with TRBD1. The ends lost 4 bases at V and 7 bases at J; junction bases unmatched: 8. This CDR3 is 15 amino acids long. CDR1 and CDR2 (germline): SGHNT, YYREEE (reference sequence). The CDR3 coding sequence is TGTGCCAGCAGCGTGATCCGGGACAGCAATTCACCCCTCCACTTT. This encodes CASSVIRDSNSPLHF. Based on the CDR3 plus reference TRBV5-4 and TRBJ1-6, the full variable domain is ETGVTQSPTHLIKTRGQQVTLRCSSQSGHNTVSWYQQALGQGPQFIFQYYREEENGRGNFPPRFSGLQFPNYSSELNVNALELDDSALYLCASSVIRDSNSPLHFGNGTRLTVT.

This clone came up once. In DNA, the CDR3 is TGTGCCAGCTCACCCAGTACAGATTTCTATGGCTACACCTTC. It translates to CASSPSTDFYGYTF. The chain employs TRBV18 and TRBJ1-2; D call uncertain. Looked up from germline, CDR1 is KGHSH and CDR2 is LQKENI. The CDR3 runs 14 residues. Trimming took 3 bases from V and 4 from J, leaving 12 bases between them.

The J gene is TRBJ2-7, the V gene TRBV19; the D gene is possibly TRBD1 (5 bases). The CDR3 has 14 residues. V was pared by 9 bases and J by 0 bases, with 15 bases between. Germline V gene sequence: CDR1 LNHDA, CDR2 SQIVND (reference sequence). CDR3 sequence reads: CASKTTQDSYEQYF. Here the CDR3 DNA reads TGTGCCAGCAAAACGACACAGGACTCCTACGAGCAGTACTTC.

The CDR3 region is CASSLADSSSYEQYF. CDR3 nucleotide sequence: TGTGCCAGCAGCTTAGCCGACAGTTCCTCCTACGAGCAGTACTTC. This chain connects TRBV7-8 to TRBJ2-7; D might be TRBD1 (5 bases). The CDR3 sequence is 15 residues long. V gave up 0 bases and J gave up 0 bases, with 9 bases separating them. Germline lookup yields CDR1 SGHVS and CDR2 FQNEAQ.

This clone was seen a handful of times. Other nucleotide sequences in the sample specify the same CDR3. This chain joins TRBV27 and TRBJ2-7; a possible D gene is TRBD2 (5 bases). Deletions cut 8 bases from V and 7 bases from J, with 12 bases between. CDR1 is MNHEY and CDR2 is SMNVEV in the germline V gene (reference sequence). The CDR3 length is 11 residues. Written as DNA, the CDR3 is TGTGCCAGCGGTCGGGGTTATGAGCAGTACTTC. It is translated as CASGRGYEQYF.

This chain joins TRBV19 and TRBJ2-1, with TRBD2 identical over 12 bases. The length of the CDR3 is 16 residues. J was trimmed by 8 bases and V by 7 bases; bases with no gene match: 12. Germline V gives CDR1 LNHDA, CDR2 SQIVND (reference sequence). CDR3 amino acids: CASTRTSGTWRDEQFF. In DNA, the CDR3 is TGTGCCAGTACCAGGACTAGCGGGACGTGGAGGGATGAGCAGTTCTTC.

The chain links TRBV27 to TRBJ2-1; D may be TRBD1 (5 bases). The CDR3 is 12 residues long. CDR1 is MNHEY, CDR2 SMNVEV, per germline (reference sequence). Trimming pared 3 bases from V and 8 bases from J, leaving 8 bases between. The CDR3 sequence: CASSFWGDEQFF. CDR3 DNA: TGTGCCAGCAGTTTCTGGGGCGATGAGCAGTTCTTC.

A single count supports this clone. The genes are TRBV29-1 and TRBJ2-7, with a weak D call TRBD1 (6 bases). Per germline, CDR1 SQVTM and CDR2 ANQGSEA. The CDR3 extends over 14 amino acids. Trimming removed 2 bases at V and 2 bases at J, with 13 bases between. This chain's CDR3 is CSVELTDRPYEQYF. CDR3 in DNA: TGCAGCGTTGAACTAACCGACAGGCCCTACGAGCAGTACTTC.

This clone was detected a few times. The J gene is TRBJ1-5, the V gene TRBV19; weak D call: TRBD1 (6 bases). The CDR3 is 16 amino acids. Trimming took off 6 bases at V and 0 bases at J, with 15 bases between the two ends. From germline, CDR1 is LNHDA and CDR2 SQIVND (reference sequence). The CDR3 nucleotides read TGTGCCAGTAGACCTGGGACATCCTATAGCAATCAGCCCCAGCATTTT. As protein: CASRPGTSYSNQPQHF.

V usage is TRBV9 and J usage is TRBJ2-3; weak D call: TRBD2 (6 bases). This CDR3 is built from 13 residues. V was cut by 7 bases and J by 4 bases, with 13 bases left in between. Germline CDR1 reads SGDLS; CDR2 reads YYNGEE. Written as DNA, the CDR3 is TGTGCCAGCCATCGGGGAGGTGCAGATACGCAGTATTTT. This sequence encodes CASHRGGADTQYF.

This clone has only a few counts. This sequence joins TRBV4-3 and TRBJ2-7; D not certain. The germline V and J ends were trimmed by 3 bases and 3 bases, with 9 bases remaining between them. This CDR3 is built from 13 residues. Germline V lookup: CDR1 LGHNA, CDR2 YSLEER. This chain's CDR3 is CASSHTPYYEQYF. The CDR3 bases are TGCGCCAGCAGCCACACTCCGTACTACGAGCAGTACTTC.

J is TRBJ2-1 and V is TRBV27; TRBD2 matches at 7 bases. The V gene end was trimmed by 2 bases and the J gene end by 0 bases; junction bases not matched to a gene: 7. The germline V gene encodes CDR1 MNHEY and CDR2 SMNVEV (reference sequence). This CDR3 spans 17 amino acids. DNA for the CDR3: TGTGCCAGCAGTTTAGGGGCCGGGGGGAGCTCCTACAATGAGCAGTTCTTC. Its translation: CASSLGAGGSSYNEQFF.

The genes are TRBV6-1 and TRBJ2-3; perhaps TRBD1 as D (5 bases). This CDR3 has 14 amino acids. The germline CDR1 and CDR2 sequences are MNHNS and SASEGT. V was pared by 3 bases and J by 0 bases, with 7 bases between. CDR3 in DNA: TGTGCCAGCAGTGAGACAGAAAGCACAGATACGCAGTATTTT. Translation: CASSETESTDTQYF.

The CDR3 here is CASGRQETQYF. CDR3 coding DNA: TGCGCCAGCGGCCGTCAAGAGACCCAGTACTTC. V and J are TRBV5-1 and TRBJ2-5; D not certain. Trimming left V 7 bases short and J 2 bases short, with 6 bases between. The CDR3 consists of 11 residues. Germline V gene data show CDR1 as SGHRS and CDR2 as YFSETQ.

The chain is built from TRBV4-2 and TRBJ2-5; D is unclear. V was cut by 0 bases and J by 5 bases, with 10 bases left in between. Germline-derived CDR1 and CDR2 are LGHNA and YNFKEQ. This CDR3 region has 14 residues. The CDR3 is CASSQERSFETQYF. The CDR3 bases are TGTGCCAGCAGCCAAGAGCGTAGCTTCGAGACCCAGTACTTC.

The chain carries TRBV5-1 and TRBJ1-6; 7 bases align to TRBD1. Germline CDR1 reads SGHRS; CDR2 reads YFSETQ. This CDR3 region has 15 residues. V trimming: 0 bases; J trimming: 9 bases; junction bases outside the gene matches: 6. CDR3 region: CASSLAGQISSPLHF. The CDR3 nucleotides are TGCGCCAGCAGCTTGGCGGGACAGATTAGTTCACCCCTCCACTTT. Drawing the rest from reference TRBV5-1 and TRBJ1-6, the complete variable domain is KAGVTQTPRYLIKTRGQQVTLSCSPISGHRSVSWYQQTPGQGLQFLFEYFSETQRNKGNFPGRFSGRQFSNSRSEMNVSTLELGDSALYLCASSLAGQISSPLHFGNGTRLTVT.

This clone was observed a single time. The V call is TRBV5-6, the J call TRBJ2-7; unclear D gene. This CDR3 is 13 amino acids long. Per germline, CDR1 SGHDT and CDR2 YYEEEE. Trimming removed 9 bases from V and 0 bases from J, with 13 bases in between. The CDR3 bases are TGTGCCACCAACCGACTGAACTCCTACGAGCAGTACTTC. This gives the protein CATNRLNSYEQYF.

This clone was counted a single time. The limits of the CDR3 on the DNA are not certain, so only TCRdb's listed CDR3 is given. The chain joins TRBV6-5 to TRBJ1-1. The length of the CDR3 is 14 amino acids, counting both ends. Germline CDR1 and CDR2: MNHEY and SVGAGI. CDR3 sequence reads: CASSFGAGGTEAFF.

V is TRBV6-6 and J is TRBJ1-2, with 8 bases matching TRBD1. After removal of 4 bases from V and 8 bases from J, the junction contained 6 bases not matched to a gene. Germline CDR1 MNHNY, CDR2 SVGAGI (reference sequence). This CDR3 region has 13 residues. DNA of the CDR3: TGTGCCAGCAGTTTGACAGGGGTGGAGGGCTACACCTTC. This encodes CASSLTGVEGYTF.

This chain links TRBV28 with TRBJ2-1, with D possibly matching TRBD2 (6 bases). CDR3 length: 13 residues. Trimming removed 6 bases from V and 6 bases from J, with 12 bases in between. The germline V gene has CDR1 MDHEN and CDR2 SYDVKM. CDR3 protein: CASSFTSLNEQFF. The DNA of the CDR3 is TGTGCCAGCAGCTTTACTAGCCTCAATGAGCAGTTCTTC.